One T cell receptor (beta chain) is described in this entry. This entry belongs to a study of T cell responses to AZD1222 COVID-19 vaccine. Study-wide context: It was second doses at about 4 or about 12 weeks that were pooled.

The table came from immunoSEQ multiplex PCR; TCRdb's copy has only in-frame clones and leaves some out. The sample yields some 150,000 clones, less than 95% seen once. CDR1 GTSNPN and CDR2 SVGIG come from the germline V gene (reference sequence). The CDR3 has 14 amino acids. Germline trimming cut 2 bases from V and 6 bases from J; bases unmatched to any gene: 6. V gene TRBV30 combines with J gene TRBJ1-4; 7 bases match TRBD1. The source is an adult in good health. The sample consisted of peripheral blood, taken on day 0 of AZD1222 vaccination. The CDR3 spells CAWSKGGSDEKLFF. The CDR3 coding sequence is TGTGCCTGGAGTAAAGGGGGCTCGGATGAAAAACTGTTTTTT.